Each of the 18 T cell receptor beta chains below was sequenced from the same sample in a study of OX40 agonist ivuxolimab in advanced cancers. TCRdb's copy holds only in-frame clones and misses some; the assay was immunoSEQ multiplex PCR. The sample consists of tens of thousands of clones, more than 70% of them appearing once. This specimen consisted of CD4+ or CD8+ T cells sorted from blood, obtained in a trial of the OX40 agonist ivuxolimab. These receptors came from an adult with an advanced solid tumor such as melanoma, head and neck, liver or kidney cancer.

The chain uses TRBV4-2 and TRBJ2-5; D uncertain. This CDR3 is 15 amino acids long. The V and J ends lost 0 bases and 5 bases respectively, with 13 bases between them. Germline V gives CDR1 LGHNA, CDR2 YNFKEQ. The CDR3, as DNA: TGTGCCAGCAGCCAAGATCCGGTCATCTGGGAGACCCAGTACTTC. This codes for CASSQDPVIWETQYF.

This chain joins TRBV5-1 and TRBJ1-2; TRBD1 matches 12 bases. The germline V gene has CDR1 SGHRS and CDR2 YFSETQ. The CDR3 sequence is 13 residues long. J was trimmed by 8 bases and V by 4 bases; bases with no gene match: 3. This chain's CDR3 is CASSRGTGGGYTF. DNA for the CDR3: TGCGCCAGCAGCAGGGGGACAGGGGGCGGCTACACCTTC.

This chain links TRBV5-1 with TRBJ2-2; D is ambiguous. The CDR3 consists of 15 residues. Germline-derived CDR1 and CDR2 are SGHRS and YFSETQ. V was clipped by 1 base and J by 3 bases, with 10 bases between them. The CDR3 protein is CASSLNPGHTGELFF. CDR3 DNA: TGCGCCAGCAGCTTGAATCCGGGCCACACCGGGGAGCTGTTTTTT. The full variable domain, completed using reference TRBV5-1 and TRBJ2-2, is KAGVTQTPRYLIKTRGQQVTLSCSPISGHRSVSWYQQTPGQGLQFLFEYFSETQRNKGNFPGRFSGRQFSNSRSEMNVSTLELGDSALYLCASSLNPGHTGELFFGEGSRLTVL.

The chain uses TRBV30 and TRBJ2-5; D perhaps matches TRBD1 (8 bases). Between the trimmed V and J ends, which lost 3 bases and 5 bases, there was a span of 19 bases. The germline gives CDR1 GTSNPN, CDR2 SVGIG (reference sequence). The CDR3 is 15 residues long. The CDR3 coding sequence is TGTGCCTGGAGCCTAAAGGACAGGGAGGGGGAGACCCAGTACTTC. It encodes CAWSLKDREGETQYF.

This chain joins TRBV2 and TRBJ1-2; 10 bases fit TRBD1. Germline CDR1 and CDR2: SNHLY and FYNNEI. The CDR3 spans 14 residues. The V segment lost 6 bases and the J segment 4 bases; nucleotides outside the gene matches: 5. CDR3 DNA sequence: TGTGCCAGCAGAGGGGACAGGGGTACCTATGGCTACACCTTC. Protein product: CASRGDRGTYGYTF.

The V call is TRBV5-1, the J call TRBJ2-5; 9 nucleotides align to TRBD2. The V gene end was trimmed by 0 bases and the J gene end by 1 base; junction bases not matched to a gene: 1. Germline-derived CDR1 and CDR2 are SGHRS and YFSETQ. The CDR3 sequence is 15 residues long. CDR3 sequence (DNA): TGCGCCAGCAGCTTGGCTAGCGGGGCCCAAGAGACCCAGTACTTC. The encoded protein is CASSLASGAQETQYF.

V and J are TRBV6-1 and TRBJ1-1; D uncertain. Germline V gene lookup returns CDR1 MNHNS and CDR2 SASEGT. V lost 5 bases and J lost 0, with 4 bases in between. CDR3 length: 12 residues. The CDR3 sequence is CASSRVNTEAFF. The CDR3 DNA reads as TGTGCCAGCAGTAGGGTGAACACTGAAGCTTTCTTT.

The chain joins TRBV19 to TRBJ1-1; 8 bases match TRBD1. The length of the CDR3 is 15 residues. The germline V gene has CDR1 LNHDA and CDR2 SQIVND (reference sequence). V trimming: 5 bases; J trimming: 3 bases; junction bases outside the gene matches: 8. CDR3: CASSPDDRGDTEAFF. CDR3 sequence (DNA): TGTGCCAGTAGTCCAGACGACAGGGGAGACACTGAAGCTTTCTTT.

The chain has TRBV19 and TRBJ2-3, with a weak D call TRBD1 (7 bases). This CDR3 has 14 amino acids. Germline V lookup: CDR1 LNHDA, CDR2 SQIVND (reference sequence). V was trimmed by 6 bases and J by 2 bases, leaving 12 bases between them. The CDR3 region has the DNA TGTGCCAGTAGGGAGGGGGCGAACACAGATACGCAGTATTTT. As protein: CASREGANTDTQYF.

V usage is TRBV5-4 and J usage is TRBJ2-2; D might be TRBD1 (6 bases). The CDR3 sequence is 16 residues long. Trimming took 4 bases from V and 5 from J, leaving 18 bases between them. Per the germline V gene, CDR1 is SGHNT and CDR2 is YYREEE (reference sequence). For the CDR3, the DNA is TGTGCCAGCAGCGATGGGGCAGGGGCCCGAACCGGGGAGCTGTTTTTT. This sequence encodes CASSDGAGARTGELFF.

The V and J genes are TRBV5-5 and TRBJ1-6; tentative D call: TRBD1 (5 bases). The CDR3 consists of 15 residues. Germline values: CDR1 SGHKS, CDR2 YYEKEE (reference sequence). Trimming removed 4 bases from V and 6 bases from J, with 14 bases in between. CDR3 region: CASSLGGGVNSPLHF. The CDR3 bases are TGTGCCAGCAGCCTTGGGGGGGGTGTTAATTCACCCCTCCACTTT.

V usage is TRBV5-1 and J usage is TRBJ2-5; no definite D call. The V and J ends lost 2 bases and 4 bases respectively, with 12 bases between them. This CDR3 contains 14 residues. Germline V gene data show CDR1 as SGHRS and CDR2 as YFSETQ. CDR3 protein: CASSFGQDGETQYF. The CDR3 region has the DNA TGCGCCAGCAGCTTCGGCCAGGACGGAGAGACCCAGTACTTC. Full variable domain (remainder filled in from reference TRBV5-1 and TRBJ2-5): KAGVTQTPRYLIKTRGQQVTLSCSPISGHRSVSWYQQTPGQGLQFLFEYFSETQRNKGNFPGRFSGRQFSNSRSEMNVSTLELGDSALYLCASSFGQDGETQYFGPGTRLLVL.

J is TRBJ2-1 and V is TRBV11-3; D not resolved. This CDR3 contains 13 residues. V lost 4 bases, J lost 8 bases, and 12 bases lay in between. Germline lookup yields CDR1 SGHNT and CDR2 YENEEA. This chain's CDR3 is CASSSAERDEQFF. The CDR3 DNA reads TGTGCCAGCAGCTCAGCCGAACGAGATGAGCAGTTCTTC.

CDR3 residues: CASSLSGDTDTQYF. CDR3 DNA: TGCGCCAGCAGCTTAAGTGGGGACACAGATACGCAGTATTTT. The chain employs TRBV5-1 and TRBJ2-3; D is uncertain. The CDR3 is 14 residues long. Germline values: CDR1 SGHRS, CDR2 YFSETQ. V shed 2 bases and J shed 2 bases, with 9 bases lying between them.

The CDR3, as DNA: TGTGCCAGCACTGGACAGTCAGGGGGCTACGAGCAGTACTTC. Its translation is CASTGQSGGYEQYF. V is TRBV6-5 and J is TRBJ2-7, with 7 bases identical to TRBD1. CDR1 and CDR2 (germline): MNHEY, SVGAGI. This CDR3 is built from 14 residues. J was trimmed by 3 bases and V by 7 bases; bases with no gene match: 9.

This chain joins TRBV7-9 and TRBJ2-2, with D hard to call. Germline CDR1 SEHNR, CDR2 FQNEAQ (reference sequence). The CDR3 loop spans 13 amino acids. V lost 6 bases and J lost 7, with 12 bases in between. CDR3 bases: TGTGCCAGCAGGACCTATAGTAACGGGGAGCTGTTTTTT. This encodes CASRTYSNGELFF.

This rearrangement joins TRBV6-1 to TRBJ1-1; 10 nucleotides align to TRBD1. The CDR3 contains 14 residues. V lost 5 bases and J lost 1; bases outside the gene matches: 1. CDR1 is MNHNS and CDR2 is SASEGT in the germline V gene. The chain's CDR3 is CASSWTGGNTEAFF. DNA for the CDR3: TGTGCCAGCAGTTGGACAGGGGGGAACACTGAAGCTTTCTTT.

The gene calls are TRBV4-1 and TRBJ2-7; D perhaps matches TRBD2 (7 bases). The germline V gene has CDR1 MGHRA and CDR2 YSYEKL. The CDR3 contains 16 residues. Trimming removed 1 base at V and 6 bases at J, with 19 bases between. Here the CDR3 reads CASSQVFGTGRGEQYF. In nucleotides, the CDR3 is TGCGCCAGCAGCCAAGTTTTTGGCACAGGGAGGGGCGAGCAGTACTTC.